This is a list of T cell receptor beta chains from one sample in a study of blood T cell repertoires in COVID-19. The protocol was immunoSEQ multiplex PCR, while the TCRdb copy is restricted to in-frame clones and leaves out a portion. Seen here are some 200,000 clones, 70% to 85% observed once, and the top ten hold approximately 1.5%. Sequenced sample: peripheral blood. These receptors originate from a woman aged 40-49 years who had recovered from COVID-19. Both conserved end residues are part of each CDR3. Fields, in order: J gene, V gene, D gene, clone size, CDR3 DNA, CDR3 protein. The D gene is left open where the match is weak. The listing skips clone size in some rows; elsewhere it reads once, few, many or a size class.

J gene: TRBJ2-3; V gene: TRBV6-4; D gene: NA; clone size: NA; CDR3 DNA: TGTGCCAGCAGCCATGGGGGGGGCAGCACAGATACGCAGTATTTT; CDR3 protein: CASSHGGGSTDTQYF
J gene: TRBJ2-1; V gene: TRBV6-5; D gene: NA; clone size: NA; CDR3 DNA: TGTGCCAGCGGGGGGGCGAGCTCCTACAATGAGCAGTTCTTC; CDR3 protein: CASGGASSYNEQFF
J gene: TRBJ1-1; V gene: TRBV11-2; D gene: NA; clone size: NA; CDR3 DNA: TGTGCCAGCAGCTTAGGGGCAGGGGTGAGTGAAGCTTTCTTT; CDR3 protein: CASSLGAGVSEAFF
J gene: TRBJ1-5; V gene: TRBV12-5; D gene: NA; clone size: once; CDR3 DNA: TGTGCTAGTGGTTTGGTACGGGGTGATAGCAATCAGCCCCAGCATTTT; CDR3 protein: CASGLVRGDSNQPQHF
J gene: TRBJ2-7; V gene: TRBV9; D gene: TRBD1; clone size: NA; CDR3 DNA: TGTGCCAGCAGCGCTAGGGGACAGGGGGCTTTGCACGAGCAGTACTTC; CDR3 protein: CASSARGQGALHEQYF
J gene: TRBJ2-2; V gene: TRBV5-6; D gene: NA; clone size: NA; CDR3 DNA: TGTGCCAGCAGCTTTCCAGGGGACACCGGGGAGCTGTTTTTT; CDR3 protein: CASSFPGDTGELFF
J gene: TRBJ1-1; V gene: TRBV29-1; D gene: NA; clone size: NA; CDR3 DNA: TGCAGCGTGGCGGATCCTCGTAGCGGCATGAACACTGAAGCTTTCTTT; CDR3 protein: CSVADPRSGMNTEAFF
J gene: TRBJ1-1; V gene: TRBV7-9; D gene: NA; clone size: NA; CDR3 DNA: TGTGCCAGCAGCTCGGAGGGCCACACTGAAGCTTTCTTT; CDR3 protein: CASSSEGHTEAFF
J gene: TRBJ2-2; V gene: TRBV5-4; D gene: TRBD1; clone size: NA; CDR3 DNA: TGTGCCAGCAGCTTGCGAGGGGGCTATAACACCGGGGAGCTGTTTTTT; CDR3 protein: CASSLRGGYNTGELFF
J gene: TRBJ1-4; V gene: TRBV28; D gene: NA; clone size: NA; CDR3 DNA: TGTGCCAGCAGTCTAGGGGGGGGGAAAAAACTGTTTTTT; CDR3 protein: CASSLGGGKKLFF
J gene: TRBJ2-3; V gene: TRBV4-1; D gene: TRBD2; clone size: NA; CDR3 DNA: TGCGCCAGCAGCCAAGATATAGCGGGGGGCGCAGATACGCAGTATTTT; CDR3 protein: CASSQDIAGGADTQYF
J gene: TRBJ1-4; V gene: TRBV11-2; D gene: NA; clone size: NA; CDR3 DNA: TGTGCCAGCAGCTTAGCAGGGTACTGGTCGGCTAATGAAAAACTGTTTTTT; CDR3 protein: CASSLAGYWSANEKLFF
J gene: TRBJ2-2; V gene: TRBV5-4; D gene: NA; clone size: few; CDR3 DNA: TGTGCCAGCAGCTTGGATGGCGGTTCGAACACCGGGGAGCTGTTTTTT; CDR3 protein: CASSLDGGSNTGELFF
J gene: TRBJ2-7; V gene: TRBV4-3; D gene: NA; clone size: NA; CDR3 DNA: TGCGCCAGCAGCCAAGAACCGGGACAAGACTACGAGCAGTACTTC; CDR3 protein: CASSQEPGQDYEQYF
J gene: TRBJ1-2; V gene: TRBV19; D gene: TRBD1; clone size: NA; CDR3 DNA: TGTGCCAGTAGTATCTCAGGGGGCGGTAGTTTCTATGGCTACACCTTC; CDR3 protein: CASSISGGGSFYGYTF
J gene: TRBJ2-3; V gene: TRBV7-2; D gene: TRBD2; clone size: NA; CDR3 DNA: TGTGCCAGCAGTTGGGTAGCGGGGAGGGGAGATACGCAGTATTTT; CDR3 protein: CASSWVAGRGDTQYF
J gene: TRBJ1-2; V gene: TRBV7-2; D gene: NA; clone size: NA; CDR3 DNA: TGTGCCAGCAGCGACGGACAGCGCTATGGCTACACCTTC; CDR3 protein: CASSDGQRYGYTF
J gene: TRBJ1-3; V gene: TRBV6-5; D gene: NA; clone size: NA; CDR3 DNA: TGTGCCAGCAGTTACTCTGCGGGGGGCCCTGGAAACACCATATATTTT; CDR3 protein: CASSYSAGGPGNTIYF
J gene: TRBJ2-7; V gene: TRBV7-6; D gene: NA; clone size: NA; CDR3 DNA: TGTGCCAGCAGCTTAATGGGTTCCGTCGAGACATCCTACGAGCAGTACTTC; CDR3 protein: CASSLMGSVETSYEQYF
J gene: TRBJ2-3; V gene: TRBV24-1; D gene: NA; clone size: few; CDR3 DNA: TGTGCCACCAGTGATTCAGGGGATCGGGCGCAGTATTTT; CDR3 protein: CATSDSGDRAQYF
J gene: TRBJ1-2; V gene: TRBV11-3; D gene: TRBD1; clone size: NA; CDR3 DNA: TGTGCCAGCAGTCGGACAGGGCAGGGCTATGGCTACACCTTC; CDR3 protein: CASSRTGQGYGYTF
J gene: TRBJ2-3; V gene: TRBV7-6; D gene: NA; clone size: NA; CDR3 DNA: TGTGCCAGCAGCTTAGCCCCAGGTCCCTCCACAGATACGCAGTATTTT; CDR3 protein: CASSLAPGPSTDTQYF
J gene: TRBJ1-4; V gene: TRBV19; D gene: TRBD1; clone size: NA; CDR3 DNA: TGTGCCAGTAGTATACCCTACAGGGGGCGATATGAAAAACTGTTTTTT; CDR3 protein: CASSIPYRGRYEKLFF
J gene: TRBJ2-1; V gene: TRBV9; D gene: TRBD1; clone size: NA; CDR3 DNA: TGTGCCAGCAGCGTTAGCACAGGGGAAGCAGTGTTTGAGCAGTTCTTC; CDR3 protein: CASSVSTGEAVFEQFF
J gene: TRBJ2-3; V gene: TRBV7-2; D gene: NA; clone size: NA; CDR3 DNA: TGTGCCAGCAGCCAAGGGGGGGGCACAGATACGCAGTATTTT; CDR3 protein: CASSQGGGTDTQYF
J gene: TRBJ2-1; V gene: TRBV6-6; D gene: NA; clone size: NA; CDR3 DNA: TGTGCCAGCAGTTACCACCCTAAGAGGGATGAGCAGTTCTTC; CDR3 protein: CASSYHPKRDEQFF
J gene: TRBJ2-4; V gene: TRBV27; D gene: TRBD1; clone size: once; CDR3 DNA: TGTGCCAGCAGTTTTCCGGGACAGGCCGGAGATTTAGCCAAAAACATTCAGTACTTC; CDR3 protein: CASSFPGQAGDLAKNIQYF
J gene: TRBJ2-3; V gene: TRBV4-3; D gene: TRBD2; clone size: NA; CDR3 DNA: TGCGCCAGCAGCCAAGTTCCTAGCGGGGGGGCGCCAGATACGCAGTATTTT; CDR3 protein: CASSQVPSGGAPDTQYF
J gene: TRBJ2-2; V gene: TRBV15; D gene: NA; clone size: NA; CDR3 DNA: TGTGCCACCAGCAGAGAAGGGGTTTTAGGGGAGCTGTTTTTT; CDR3 protein: CATSREGVLGELFF
J gene: TRBJ1-3; V gene: TRBV10-3; D gene: NA; clone size: NA; CDR3 DNA: TGTGCCTCTGGAGGCCCCTCTGGAAACACCATATATTTT; CDR3 protein: CASGGPSGNTIYF
J gene: TRBJ2-7; V gene: TRBV6-1; D gene: TRBD1; clone size: NA; CDR3 DNA: TGTGCCAGCAGTGATACGGGACAGGGCCCCTACGAGCAGTACTTC; CDR3 protein: CASSDTGQGPYEQYF
J gene: TRBJ1-4; V gene: TRBV5-1; D gene: NA; clone size: once; CDR3 DNA: TGCGCCAGCCGCAGGGAGGCTAATGAAAAACTGTTTTTT; CDR3 protein: CASRREANEKLFF
J gene: TRBJ1-1; V gene: TRBV10-3; D gene: NA; clone size: NA; CDR3 DNA: TGTGCCATCAGCGAGAGCCCCTCAGGGCAGACTGAAGCTTTCTTT; CDR3 protein: CAISESPSGQTEAFF
J gene: TRBJ1-3; V gene: TRBV18; D gene: TRBD1; clone size: NA; CDR3 DNA: TGTGCCAGCTCACCACCGGTGAAGGGGGCCGGTGGAAACACCATATATTTT; CDR3 protein: CASSPPVKGAGGNTIYF
J gene: TRBJ1-2; V gene: TRBV12-3/TRBV12-4; D gene: TRBD1; clone size: NA; CDR3 DNA: TGTGCCAGCAGTAAGGACAGGATCTTTGGCTACACCTTC; CDR3 protein: CASSKDRIFGYTF
J gene: TRBJ2-3; V gene: TRBV10-2; D gene: NA; clone size: NA; CDR3 DNA: TGCGCCAGCAGACTAACCTCAGCGGCCACAGATACGCAGTATTTT; CDR3 protein: CASRLTSAATDTQYF
J gene: TRBJ2-3; V gene: TRBV9; D gene: TRBD2; clone size: NA; CDR3 DNA: TGTGCCAGCAGCGTATCGGGCGGGGGACGCACAGATACGCAGTATTTT; CDR3 protein: CASSVSGGGRTDTQYF
J gene: TRBJ2-5; V gene: TRBV9; D gene: TRBD1; clone size: NA; CDR3 DNA: TGTGCCAGCAGCGTGCAGGGGGCATCAGAGACCCAGTACTTC; CDR3 protein: CASSVQGASETQYF
J gene: TRBJ1-3; V gene: TRBV7-2; D gene: NA; clone size: NA; CDR3 DNA: TGTGCCAGCAGCTTACAAAACACCATATATTTT; CDR3 protein: CASSLQNTIYF
J gene: TRBJ2-2; V gene: TRBV2; D gene: NA; clone size: NA; CDR3 DNA: TGTGCCAGCGCTCGAGAAACCGGGGAGCTGTTTTTT; CDR3 protein: CASARETGELFF
J gene: TRBJ2-7; V gene: TRBV29-1; D gene: TRBD1; clone size: NA; CDR3 DNA: TGCAGCGTTGTGGGACAGGGGGTCTACGAGCAGTACTTC; CDR3 protein: CSVVGQGVYEQYF
J gene: TRBJ2-7; V gene: TRBV7-9; D gene: NA; clone size: NA; CDR3 DNA: TGTGCCAGCAGCGTCTCCCCGGGGGACGAGCAGTACTTC; CDR3 protein: CASSVSPGDEQYF